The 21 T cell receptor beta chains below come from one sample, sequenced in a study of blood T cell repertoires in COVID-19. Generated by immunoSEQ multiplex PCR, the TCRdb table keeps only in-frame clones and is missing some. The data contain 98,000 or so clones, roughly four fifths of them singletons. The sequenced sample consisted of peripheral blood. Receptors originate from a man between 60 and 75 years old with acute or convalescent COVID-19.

The CDR3 bases are TGCGCCAGCAGCTTGGGGACAGGGGTCACCGGGGAGCTGTTTTTT. As protein: CASSLGTGVTGELFF. The J gene is TRBJ2-2, the V gene TRBV5-1; 9 bases align to TRBD1. There are 15 residues in the CDR3. The germline V gene has CDR1 SGHRS and CDR2 YFSETQ. Trimming cost V 0 bases and J 4 bases; bases outside gene matches: 1.

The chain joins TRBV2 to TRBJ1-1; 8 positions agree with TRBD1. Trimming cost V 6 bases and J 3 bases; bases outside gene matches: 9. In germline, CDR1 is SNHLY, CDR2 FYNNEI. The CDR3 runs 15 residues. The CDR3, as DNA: TGTGCCAGCAGCGACAGGGGCACCTTGGACACTGAAGCTTTCTTT. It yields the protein CASSDRGTLDTEAFF.

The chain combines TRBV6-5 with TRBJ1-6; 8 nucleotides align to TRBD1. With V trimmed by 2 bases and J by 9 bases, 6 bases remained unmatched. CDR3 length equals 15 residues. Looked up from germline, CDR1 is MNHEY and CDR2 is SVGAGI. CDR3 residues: CASSYHGQGSSPLHF. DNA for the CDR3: TGTGCCAGCAGTTACCACGGACAGGGAAGTTCACCCCTCCACTTT.

As DNA, the CDR3 is TGTGCCAGCTCCCCCCCGCGGGGGGCGGAGCACCCAGATACGCAGTATTTT. It is translated as CASSPPRGAEHPDTQYF. The chain recombines TRBV27 with TRBJ2-3; 8 nucleotides agree with TRBD2. After removal of 8 bases from V and 4 bases from J, the junction contained 17 bases not matched to a gene. Germline assignment: CDR1 MNHEY and CDR2 SMNVEV (reference sequence). This CDR3 contains 17 residues.

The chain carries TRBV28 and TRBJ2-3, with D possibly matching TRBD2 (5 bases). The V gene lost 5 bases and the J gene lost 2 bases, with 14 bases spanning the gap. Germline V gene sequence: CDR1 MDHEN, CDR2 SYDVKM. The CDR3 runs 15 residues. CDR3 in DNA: TGTGCCAGCAGTCTCAGACGGGGAAACACAGATACGCAGTATTTT. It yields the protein CASSLRRGNTDTQYF. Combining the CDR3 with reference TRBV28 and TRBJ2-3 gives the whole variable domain DVKVTQSSRYLVKRTGEKVFLECVQDMDHENMFWYRQDPGLGLRLIYFSYDVKMKEKGDIPEGYSVSREKKERFSLILESASTNQTSMYLCASSLRRGNTDTQYFGPGTRLTVL.

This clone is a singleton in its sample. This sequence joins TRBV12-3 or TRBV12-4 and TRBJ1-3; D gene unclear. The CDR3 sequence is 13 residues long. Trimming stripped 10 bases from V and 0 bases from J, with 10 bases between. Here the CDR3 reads CAISFFSGNTIYF. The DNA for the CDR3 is TGTGCCATCTCCTTCTTCTCTGGAAACACCATATATTTT.

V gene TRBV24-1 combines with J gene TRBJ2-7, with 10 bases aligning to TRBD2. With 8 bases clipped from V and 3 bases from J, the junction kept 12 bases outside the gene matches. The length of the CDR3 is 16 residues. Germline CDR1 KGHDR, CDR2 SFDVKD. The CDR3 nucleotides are TGTGCCACCAAGTGGTGGATAGCGGGAGGAGTCTACGAGCAGTACTTC. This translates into CATKWWIAGGVYEQYF.

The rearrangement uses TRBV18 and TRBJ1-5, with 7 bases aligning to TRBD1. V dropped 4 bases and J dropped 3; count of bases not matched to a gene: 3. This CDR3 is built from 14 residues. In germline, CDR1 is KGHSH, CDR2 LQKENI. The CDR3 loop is CASSLGTDNQPQHF. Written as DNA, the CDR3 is TGTGCCAGCTCACTCGGGACAGACAATCAGCCCCAGCATTTT.

The CDR3 region is CASSNRRGQLHQPQHF. The CDR3 coding sequence is TGTGCCAGCAGCAACCGGCGGGGACAGCTGCATCAGCCCCAGCATTTT. The V call is TRBV21-1, the J call TRBJ1-5; TRBD1, the D gene given by the table, was not confirmed from the DNA. TRBV21-1 is listed as a pseudogene. The CDR3 has 16 amino acids.

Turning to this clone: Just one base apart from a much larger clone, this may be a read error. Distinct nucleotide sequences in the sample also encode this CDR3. This CDR3 is CASSPNTEAFF. The DNA of the CDR3 is TGTGCCAGCAGTCCAAACACTGAAGCTTTCTTT. This chain joins TRBV2 and TRBJ1-1; D is undetermined. The V and J ends lost 5 bases and 2 bases respectively, with 3 bases between them. The CDR3 is 11 residues long. Germline assignment: CDR1 SNHLY and CDR2 FYNNEI. The full variable domain, its missing parts supplied by reference TRBV2 and TRBJ1-1, is EPEVTQTPSHQVTQMGQEVILRCVPISNHLYFYWYRQILGQKVEFLVSFYNNEISEKSEIFDDQFSVERPDGSNFTLKIRSTKLEDSAMYFCASSPNTEAFFGQGTRLTVV.

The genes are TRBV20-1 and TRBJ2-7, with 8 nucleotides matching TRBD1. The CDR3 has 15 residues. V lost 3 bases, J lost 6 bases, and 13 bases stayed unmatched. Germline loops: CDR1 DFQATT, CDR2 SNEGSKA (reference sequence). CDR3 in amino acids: CSASRPDRVDGEQYF. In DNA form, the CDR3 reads TGCAGTGCTAGTCGCCCGGACAGGGTCGATGGCGAGCAGTACTTC.

The CDR3 loop is CASSLGYSGYQETQYF. The CDR3 nucleotides read TGTGCCAGCAGCTTAGGATATAGCGGGTACCAAGAGACCCAGTACTTC. The chain carries TRBV11-2 and TRBJ2-5; 7 bases match TRBD2. CDR3 size: 16 residues. Germline V gene data show CDR1 as SGHAT and CDR2 as FQNNGV. The J segment lost 0 bases and the V segment lost 1 base, leaving 5 bases of the junction unmatched.

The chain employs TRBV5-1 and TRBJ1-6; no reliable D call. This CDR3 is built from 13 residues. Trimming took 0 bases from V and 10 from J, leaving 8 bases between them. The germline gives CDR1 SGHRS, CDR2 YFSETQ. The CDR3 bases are TGCGCCAGCAGCTTGGCCTCGGAGTCACCCCTCCACTTT. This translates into CASSLASESPLHF.

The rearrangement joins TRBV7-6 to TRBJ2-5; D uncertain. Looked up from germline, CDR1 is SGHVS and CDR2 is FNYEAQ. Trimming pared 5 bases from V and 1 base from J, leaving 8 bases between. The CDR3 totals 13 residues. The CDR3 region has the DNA TGTGCCAGCAGCAGACTTGTCCAAGAGACCCAGTACTTC. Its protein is CASSRLVQETQYF.

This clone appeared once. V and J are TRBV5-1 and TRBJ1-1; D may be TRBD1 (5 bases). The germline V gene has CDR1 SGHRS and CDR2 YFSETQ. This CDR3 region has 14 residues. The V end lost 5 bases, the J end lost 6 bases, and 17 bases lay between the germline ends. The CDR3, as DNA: TGCGCCAGCAGTCTCCAGGGAAGAGGAGCTGAAGCTTTCTTT. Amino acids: CASSLQGRGAEAFF.

This CDR3 reads CASSQTGSGDSYNEQFF. The CDR3 bases are TGTGCCAGCAGCCAAACAGGAAGCGGGGACTCCTACAATGAGCAGTTCTTC. This chain joins TRBV4-2 and TRBJ2-1; 7 nucleotides align to TRBD2. V lost 2 bases to trimming and J lost 0 bases; unmatched junction nucleotides: 7. The CDR3 contains 17 residues. Germline values: CDR1 LGHNA, CDR2 YNFKEQ.

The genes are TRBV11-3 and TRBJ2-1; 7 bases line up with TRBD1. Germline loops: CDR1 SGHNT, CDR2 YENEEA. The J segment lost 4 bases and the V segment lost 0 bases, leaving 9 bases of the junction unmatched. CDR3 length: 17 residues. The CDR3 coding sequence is TGTGCCAGCAGCTTAGATGGACAGGAAGTGGGATACAATGAGCAGTTCTTC. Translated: CASSLDGQEVGYNEQFF.

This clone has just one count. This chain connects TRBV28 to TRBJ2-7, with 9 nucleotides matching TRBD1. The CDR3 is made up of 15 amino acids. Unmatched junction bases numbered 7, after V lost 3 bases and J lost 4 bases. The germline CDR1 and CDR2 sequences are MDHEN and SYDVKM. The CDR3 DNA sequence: TGTGCCAGCAGTTTGGCCGGGACAGGGACATACGAGCAGTACTTC. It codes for CASSLAGTGTYEQYF.

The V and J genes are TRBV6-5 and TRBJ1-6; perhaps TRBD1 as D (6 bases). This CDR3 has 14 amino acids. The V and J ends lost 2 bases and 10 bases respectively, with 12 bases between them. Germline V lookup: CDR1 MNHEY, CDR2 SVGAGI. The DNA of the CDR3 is TGTGCCAGCAGTTACCAAGGACAGATCTCACCCCTCCACTTT. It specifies CASSYQGQISPLHF.

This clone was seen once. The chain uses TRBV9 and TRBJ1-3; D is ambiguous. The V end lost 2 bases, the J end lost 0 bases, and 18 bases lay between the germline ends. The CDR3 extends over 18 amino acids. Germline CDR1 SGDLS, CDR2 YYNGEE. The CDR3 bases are TGTGCCAGCAGCGTCGGAACCACCCCCGGGAGCTCTGGAAACACCATATATTTT. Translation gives CASSVGTTPGSSGNTIYF.

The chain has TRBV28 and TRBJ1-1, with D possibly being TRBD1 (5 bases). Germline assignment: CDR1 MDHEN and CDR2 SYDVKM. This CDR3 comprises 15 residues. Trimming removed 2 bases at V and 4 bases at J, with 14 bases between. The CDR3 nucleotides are TGTGCCAGCAGTTTAGGCGGGGCATTGGGCACTGAAGCTTTCTTT. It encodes CASSLGGALGTEAFF.